A single sample is the source of the 30 T cell receptor beta chains below, sequenced in a study of T cells in Graves' hyperthyroidism and ophthalmopathy. Regions amplified from RNA transcripts were the TCR beta CDR3 regions. HTBI primers were the set used in a first-round RT-PCR of the TCR CDR3. TCRdb redid the calling of the multiplex PCR reads with MiXCR, one entry per CDR3 protein. Here the sample spans over 300,000 distinct CDR3 sequences, 14% being singletons. Sequenced material: blood. The source is a woman in her sixties with Graves' hyperthyroidism.

The chain links TRBV4-1 to TRBJ2-5; 13 bases are a match to TRBD2. Trimming cost V 1 base and J 7 bases; bases outside gene matches: 3. Germline-derived CDR1 and CDR2 are MGHRA and YSYEKL. The CDR3 runs 15 residues. CDR3: CASSQGTSGSGTQYF. The CDR3 DNA is TGCGCCAGCAGCCAAGGGACTAGCGGGAGTGGGACCCAGTACTTC.

The CDR3 DNA reads TGTGCCAGCAGCCAAGATCTGGGGGTGGGTCGTGAAAAACTGTTTTTT. Protein: CASSQDLGVGREKLFF. The chain uses TRBV3-1 and TRBJ1-4; a possible D gene is TRBD1 (5 bases). In germline, CDR1 is LGHDT, CDR2 YNNKEL (reference sequence). CDR3 length: 16 residues. The germline V and J ends were trimmed by 0 bases and 7 bases, with 15 bases remaining between them.

This clonotype was recorded at least ten times. The V call is TRBV4-2, the J call TRBJ2-3; D is tentatively TRBD1 or TRBD2 (5 bases each). CDR3 length: 14 amino acids. Trimming took off 5 bases at V and 0 bases at J, with 9 bases between the two ends. Germline loops: CDR1 LGHNA, CDR2 YNFKEQ. CDR3 loop: CASSFGDSTDTQYF. In nucleotides, the CDR3 is TGTGCCAGCAGCTTTGGGGACAGCACAGATACGCAGTATTTT.

In its sample, this clonotype was seen many times. The genes are TRBV12-3 or TRBV12-4 and TRBJ1-5, with 7 bases matching TRBD1. V was clipped by 6 bases and J by 4 bases; unmatched bases: 9. The CDR3 runs 15 residues. CDR3 DNA sequence: TGTGCCAGCAGCCAAAGGACAGGCGGGAATCAGCCCCAGCATTTT. This gives the protein CASSQRTGGNQPQHF.

This clonotype was seen at least ten times. The chain links TRBV6-1 to TRBJ1-2; TRBD1 is a possible D gene (5 bases). The germline V gene has CDR1 MNHNS and CDR2 SASEGT. This CDR3 is built from 12 residues. Trimming left V 11 bases short and J 1 base short, with 11 bases between. The CDR3 is CAAGGRNYGYTF. CDR3 nucleotide sequence: TGTGCCGCCGGGGGACGTAACTATGGCTACACCTTC.

Ten or more counts support this clonotype. V usage is TRBV20-1 and J usage is TRBJ2-1; D perhaps matches TRBD2 (6 bases). The CDR3 has 13 residues. Between the trimmed V and J ends, which lost 1 base and 5 bases, there was a span of 9 bases. From germline, CDR1 is DFQATT and CDR2 SNEGSKA (reference sequence). CDR3 nucleotides: TGCAGTGCTAGAGCGGGAGAAAACAATGAGCAGTTCTTC. Translating it yields CSARAGENNEQFF.

The table lists this clonotype with many counts. The chain is built from TRBV20-1 and TRBJ2-1; 11 positions agree with TRBD2. The trim removed 6 bases at V and 5 bases at J, leaving 6 bases unmatched. The CDR3 loop spans 14 amino acids. Germline loops: CDR1 DFQATT, CDR2 SNEGSKA (reference sequence). CDR3 bases: TGCAGTGCAACGGGACTAGCGGCAAACAATGAGCAGTTCTTC. Translated: CSATGLAANNEQFF.

This clonotype was detected a few times. V gene TRBV12-3 or TRBV12-4 combines with J gene TRBJ1-6; D unclear. Trimming shortened V by 6 bases and J by 9 bases, and 9 bases separated the two germline ends. The CDR3 is 12 residues long. This CDR3 is CASRKIGSPLHF. The CDR3 DNA follows: TGTGCCAGCAGAAAGATAGGTTCACCCCTCCACTTT.

This clonotype was counted at least ten times. J is TRBJ2-1 and V is TRBV24-1, with D perhaps matching TRBD2 (6 bases). The CDR3 consists of 17 residues. Germline V gene lookup returns CDR1 KGHDR and CDR2 SFDVKD. The V end lost 6 bases, the J end lost 6 bases, and 23 bases lay between the germline ends. The DNA for the CDR3 is TGTGCCACCAGTAACCCCGCGGGAAGGGGCGCAGGCAATGAGCAGTTCTTC. Its protein is CATSNPAGRGAGNEQFF.

This clonotype was detected many times. The chain employs TRBV12-5 and TRBJ1-5; 7 bases line up with TRBD1. V shed 5 bases and J 1 base; nucleotides not matched to a gene: 2. The germline V gene has CDR1 LGHNT and CDR2 FRNRAP. The CDR3 consists of 14 residues. CDR3 sequence reads: CASGPQGSNQPQHF. CDR3 in DNA: TGTGCTAGTGGTCCACAGGGGAGCAATCAGCCCCAGCATTTT. Full variable domain (remainder filled in from reference TRBV12-5 and TRBJ1-5): DARVTQTPRHKVTEMGQEVTMRCQPILGHNTVFWYRQTMMQGLELLAYFRNRAPLDDSGMPKDRFSAEMPDATLATLKIQPSEPRDSAVYFCASGPQGSNQPQHFGDGTRLSIL.

This clonotype has ten or more counts. This chain uses TRBV20-1 with TRBJ2-1; weak D call: TRBD1 (6 bases). This CDR3 is built from 14 residues. V gave up 7 bases and J gave up 3 bases, with 16 bases separating them. Germline CDR1 and CDR2: DFQATT and SNEGSKA (reference sequence). The CDR3 DNA is TGCAGTGGCCCTCTGCAGGGGAACTACAATGAGCAGTTCTTC. The encoded protein is CSGPLQGNYNEQFF.

This clonotype was picked up many times. The chain is built from TRBV3-1 and TRBJ2-1, with 11 bases matching TRBD2. After removal of 6 bases from V and 7 bases from J, the junction contained 5 bases not matched to a gene. This CDR3 is 14 amino acids long. CDR1 and CDR2 from the germline V gene are LGHDT and YNNKEL (reference sequence). The CDR3 region has the DNA TGTGCCAGCAGTTCACTAGCGGGAGTGAATGAGCAGTTCTTC. Its protein product is CASSSLAGVNEQFF.

This clonotype was seen repeatedly, ten times or more. V and J are TRBV20-1 and TRBJ1-2; TRBD1 is a possible D gene (5 bases). This CDR3 has 14 amino acids. Trimming took off 5 bases at V and 7 bases at J, with 20 bases between the two ends. Germline CDR1 is DFQATT and CDR2 is SNEGSKA (reference sequence). The DNA for the CDR3 is TGCAGTGCTGGGCCGCTTCAGGGACGCGGTGGCTACACCTTC. The encoded protein is CSAGPLQGRGGYTF.

V gene TRBV11-3 combines with J gene TRBJ2-2; 8 nucleotides match TRBD1. The V and J ends lost 4 bases and 6 bases, in that order; junction bases with no gene match: 10. The germline CDR1 and CDR2 sequences are SGHNT and YENEEA. The CDR3 totals 16 residues. Written as DNA, the CDR3 is TGTGCCAGCAGCTACGCCGGGGCCAGGGGGCCCGGGGAGCTGTTTTTT. It specifies CASSYAGARGPGELFF. The whole variable domain, filled in from reference TRBV11-3 and TRBJ2-2, reads EAGVVQSPRYKIIEKKQPVAFWCNPISGHNTLYWYLQNLGQGPELLIRYENEEAVDDSQLPKDRFSAERLKGVDSTLKIQPAELGDSAVYLCASSYAGARGPGELFFGEGSRLTVL.

This clonotype was seen more than once but under ten times. This chain uses TRBV10-3 with TRBJ2-2, with D unresolved. The ends were cut back, 8 bases at V and 6 bases at J, with 16 bases in the middle. Germline V lookup: CDR1 ENHRY, CDR2 SYGVKD. The CDR3 extends over 14 amino acids. The CDR3 protein is CAIGVTTTAGELFF. The CDR3, as DNA: TGTGCCATCGGGGTTACTACCACGGCCGGGGAGCTGTTTTTT.

This clonotype was seen at least ten times. V and J are TRBV2 and TRBJ2-7; 13 nucleotides line up with TRBD2. The germline CDR1 and CDR2 sequences are SNHLY and FYNNEI. The CDR3 loop spans 15 amino acids. With 7 bases clipped from V and 0 bases from J, the junction kept 3 bases outside the gene matches. CDR3 DNA: TGTGCCAGCACACTAGCGGGAGGGTACTCCTACGAGCAGTACTTC. Its protein is CASTLAGGYSYEQYF.

This clonotype was seen many times. V gene TRBV2 combines with J gene TRBJ1-2; D is undetermined. The CDR3 is 12 residues long. V dropped 1 base and J dropped 4 bases, with 4 bases sitting between them. Germline V gene lookup returns CDR1 SNHLY and CDR2 FYNNEI. The CDR3 sequence: CASSEDSYGYTF. The CDR3 DNA follows: TGTGCCAGCAGTGAAGACAGCTATGGCTACACCTTC.

A few counts support this clonotype. The chain has TRBV5-1 and TRBJ2-5; D remains ambiguous. The CDR3 runs to 12 residues. The V gene's germline CDR1 is SGHRS and CDR2 YFSETQ. V lost 2 bases to trimming and J lost 5 bases, with 7 bases between them. The chain's CDR3 is CASSFPSETQYF. In DNA, the CDR3 is TGCGCCAGCAGCTTCCCTTCCGAGACCCAGTACTTC.

In its sample, this clonotype was seen many times. The rearrangement uses TRBV20-1 and TRBJ2-1; D perhaps matches TRBD2 (6 bases). The germline V and J ends were trimmed by 4 bases and 7 bases, with 14 bases remaining between them. The CDR3 spans 13 residues. Germline V CDR1 and CDR2: DFQATT, SNEGSKA (reference sequence). CDR3 region: CSAKMTRPNEQFF. The CDR3 nucleotides read TGCAGTGCTAAAATGACTAGGCCAAATGAGCAGTTCTTC.

This clonotype was counted many times. The V and J genes are TRBV6-1 and TRBJ1-5; 7 bases are shared with TRBD1. Germline V gene data show CDR1 as MNHNS and CDR2 as SASEGT. This CDR3 contains 15 residues. The V gene end was trimmed by 1 base and the J gene end by 7 bases; junction bases not matched to a gene: 7. CDR3 coding DNA: TGTGCCAGCAGTGAAGGGCCCCCGGGACAGCAGCCCCAGCATTTT. This codes for CASSEGPPGQQPQHF.

The gene calls are TRBV5-4 and TRBJ1-4; D gene uncertain. Looked up from germline, CDR1 is SGHNT and CDR2 is YYREEE (reference sequence). Trimming removed 0 bases from V and 1 base from J, with 7 bases in between. This CDR3 contains 15 residues. CDR3 loop: CASSLGVGTNEKLFF. The CDR3 bases are TGTGCCAGCAGCTTGGGGGTAGGAACTAATGAAAAACTGTTTTTT.

This clonotype was counted at least ten times. The chain combines TRBV11-2 with TRBJ1-2; TRBD1 might be the D (6 bases). The CDR3 extends over 16 amino acids. V lost 1 base and J lost 0, with 12 bases in between. In germline, CDR1 is SGHAT, CDR2 FQNNGV. CDR3 residues: CASSLGNRQANYGYTF. CDR3 bases: TGTGCCAGCAGCTTAGGAAACCGACAGGCTAACTATGGCTACACCTTC.

The rearrangement links TRBV5-4 to TRBJ2-5, with a weak D call TRBD1 (6 bases). V lost 0 bases to trimming and J lost 9 bases, with 9 bases between them. This CDR3 is 12 amino acids long. Looked up from germline, CDR1 is SGHNT and CDR2 is YYREEE (reference sequence). CDR3: CASSLGQAPQYF. The CDR3 nucleotides read TGTGCCAGCAGCTTGGGACAGGCACCCCAGTACTTC. Filled out from reference TRBV5-4 and TRBJ2-5, the complete variable domain reads ETGVTQSPTHLIKTRGQQVTLRCSSQSGHNTVSWYQQALGQGPQFIFQYYREEENGRGNFPPRFSGLQFPNYSSELNVNALELDDSALYLCASSLGQAPQYFGPGTRLLVL.

This clonotype was observed at least ten times. This chain connects TRBV28 to TRBJ2-5; D call uncertain. CDR1 and CDR2 from the germline V gene are MDHEN and SYDVKM. V was shortened by 6 bases and J by 2 bases, with 4 bases between the two germline ends. The CDR3 has 11 amino acids. The CDR3 DNA sequence: TGTGCCAGCAGGACACAAGAGACCCAGTACTTC. Translating gives CASRTQETQYF. Supplemented by reference TRBV28 and TRBJ2-5, the full variable domain reads DVKVTQSSRYLVKRTGEKVFLECVQDMDHENMFWYRQDPGLGLRLIYFSYDVKMKEKGDIPEGYSVSREKKERFSLILESASTNQTSMYLCASRTQETQYFGPGTRLLVL.

This clonotype was seen many times. This sequence joins TRBV24-1 and TRBJ2-7; TRBD2 matches at 8 bases. The V segment lost 0 bases and the J segment 6 bases; nucleotides outside the gene matches: 6. Germline-derived CDR1 and CDR2 are KGHDR and SFDVKD. The CDR3 has 15 residues. The CDR3 bases are TGTGCCACCAGTGATTTGCGGTCGGGGGGGTCCGAGCAGTACTTC. This encodes CATSDLRSGGSEQYF.

This clonotype was counted many times. The chain recombines TRBV20-1 with TRBJ2-7; D is possibly TRBD1 (5 bases). CDR3 length: 11 amino acids. Germline CDR1 DFQATT, CDR2 SNEGSKA (reference sequence). With 3 bases removed from V and 8 bases from J, the gap between germline ends came to 11 bases. Written as DNA, the CDR3 is TGCAGTGCTAGGGGGCCGAATCAGCAGTACTTC. It translates to CSARGPNQQYF.

This clonotype has at least ten counts. The J gene is TRBJ2-1, the V gene TRBV27; D gene uncertain. Trimming removed 3 bases at V and 7 bases at J, with 13 bases between. Germline-derived CDR1 and CDR2 are MNHEY and SMNVEV (reference sequence). The CDR3 extends over 14 amino acids. CDR3 DNA sequence: TGTGCCAGCAGTTTGGACCGACCTTATAATGAGCAGTTCTTC. Protein: CASSLDRPYNEQFF.

This clonotype has ten or more counts. The chain is built from TRBV18 and TRBJ2-7; D remains ambiguous. Trimming removed 2 bases from V and 7 bases from J, with 12 bases in between. Germline CDR1 reads KGHSH; CDR2 reads LQKENI. There are 13 residues in the CDR3. CDR3 in DNA: TGTGCCAGCTCACCATCCCCTACGTTTGAGCAGTACTTC. Translated, it gives CASSPSPTFEQYF.

The sample holds a few counts of this clonotype. The chain links TRBV29-1 to TRBJ2-2; 7 bases match TRBD1. J lost 3 bases, V lost 3 bases, and 10 bases had no gene match. There are 16 residues in the CDR3. Per germline, CDR1 SQVTM and CDR2 ANQGSEA. CDR3 amino acids: CSVDLGGNSDTGELFF. The CDR3 DNA reads as TGCAGCGTTGATTTAGGGGGCAACTCGGACACCGGGGAGCTGTTTTTT.

This clonotype occurred many times. The genes are TRBV12-3 or TRBV12-4 and TRBJ1-3; D ambiguous. V shed 7 bases and J shed 2 bases, with 12 bases lying between them. There are 14 residues in the CDR3. The CDR3 DNA reads TGTGCCAGCACCCTACTAACTGCTGGAAACACCATATATTTT. Protein sequence: CASTLLTAGNTIYF.